The 12 T cell receptor beta chains in this list originate from one sample, sequenced in a study of T-cell reconstitution after alpha-beta-depleted transplantation in children. Unique molecular identifiers were used in preparing the TCRbeta library. Each CDR3 protein gets one entry after TCRdb re-called the PCR reads with MiXCR. The sample carries hundreds of thousands of distinct CDR3 sequences, under 20% recorded once. The material sequenced was PBMCs, mostly from graft donor cells, taken 360 days after TCRalphabeta/CD19-depleted stem cell transplant. All receptors come from a male patient aged 10 to 17 who had a stem cell transplant for acute lymphoblastic leukemia, so the T cells may come from the graft donor.

The V call is TRBV10-3, the J call TRBJ2-7; 7 nucleotides match TRBD2. Per the germline V gene, CDR1 is ENHRY and CDR2 is SYGVKD. The length of the CDR3 is 16 residues. The V segment lost 6 bases and the J segment 4 bases; nucleotides outside the gene matches: 15. The CDR3, as DNA: TGTGCCATCAGCGAACATACCGGGACTACTCTTTACGAGCAGTACTTC. It codes for CAISEHTGTTLYEQYF.

This clonotype was seen a single time. The rearrangement links TRBV14 to TRBJ2-2; D uncertain. Germline CDR1 and CDR2: SGHDN and FVKESK. The V end lost 2 bases, the J end lost 1 base, and 5 bases lay between the germline ends. The CDR3 runs 14 residues. CDR3 nucleotide sequence: TGTGCCAGCAGCCAACAGATGAACACCGGGGAGCTGTTTTTT. Translated, it gives CASSQQMNTGELFF.

This clonotype was detected only a few times. The chain combines TRBV7-9 with TRBJ2-1, with D uncertain. The germline V gene encodes CDR1 SEHNR and CDR2 FQNEAQ (reference sequence). V was cut by 1 base and J by 8 bases, with 15 bases left in between. This CDR3 spans 15 amino acids. CDR3 nucleotide sequence: TGTGCCAGCAGCTTAGTCGGACCAGCCGGCCATGAGCAGTTCTTC. Its protein product is CASSLVGPAGHEQFF.

This clonotype was recorded a few times. This chain uses TRBV27 with TRBJ2-5; 9 positions match TRBD2. There are 15 residues in the CDR3. Germline V CDR1 and CDR2: MNHEY, SMNVEV (reference sequence). The V gene end was trimmed by 5 bases and the J gene end by 2 bases; junction bases not matched to a gene: 6. CDR3 nucleotide sequence: TGTGCCAGCAGTATCCTACTAGCGGGTCAAGAGACCCAGTACTTC. Translating gives CASSILLAGQETQYF.

This clonotype was counted a few times. V is TRBV5-1 and J is TRBJ2-2; the match to TRBD2 covers 7 bases. The trim removed 0 bases at V and 1 base at J, leaving 6 bases unmatched. The CDR3 consists of 17 residues. Germline lookup yields CDR1 SGHRS and CDR2 YFSETQ. CDR3 coding DNA: TGCGCCAGCAGCTTGGCTGGCGGGAGTAGGAACACCGGGGAGCTGTTTTTT. Its protein product is CASSLAGGSRNTGELFF.

The V gene is TRBV7-7, the J gene TRBJ2-1, with TRBD1 matching over 8 bases. CDR3 length: 17 amino acids. CDR1 is SSHAT, CDR2 FNYEAQ, per germline (reference sequence). Trimming removed 5 bases from V and 0 bases from J; junction bases left unmatched: 9. Here the CDR3 DNA reads TGTGCCAGCAGCAAATTTTTACAGGGGGGCTCCTACAATGAGCAGTTCTTC. This translates into CASSKFLQGGSYNEQFF.

The chain employs TRBV19 and TRBJ2-7, with D tentatively TRBD1 (6 bases). Per germline, CDR1 LNHDA and CDR2 SQIVND (reference sequence). Trimming stripped 4 bases from V and 4 bases from J, with 17 bases between. CDR3 length: 15 residues. CDR3 protein: CASSTSYRVRYEQYF. DNA for the CDR3: TGTGCCAGTAGTACGTCATACAGGGTTCGATACGAGCAGTACTTC.

This clonotype was counted between two and nine times. The chain is built from TRBV18 and TRBJ2-3; D is tentatively TRBD1 or TRBD2 (10 bases each). Trimming removed 3 bases at V and 1 base at J, with 26 bases between. The germline V gene encodes CDR1 KGHSH and CDR2 LQKENI. The CDR3 is 20 residues long. Written as DNA, the CDR3 is TGTGCCAGCTCACCCGGGACAGGGGCTCTAGCGGGAGTGCGCACAGATACGCAGTATTTT. Translating it yields CASSPGTGALAGVRTDTQYF.

This clonotype showed up just a few times. The J gene is TRBJ2-7, the V gene TRBV4-1; 9 bases agree with TRBD1. Germline-derived CDR1 and CDR2 are MGHRA and YSYEKL. The CDR3 consists of 15 residues. J lost 6 bases, V lost 3 bases, and 9 bases had no gene match. For the CDR3, the DNA is TGCGCCAGCAGCCAGGGGACAGGGCTGCTTTTCGAGCAGTACTTC. The encoded protein is CASSQGTGLLFEQYF.

The V and J genes are TRBV28 and TRBJ2-1, with D possibly being TRBD1 or TRBD2 (5 bases each). CDR1 MDHEN and CDR2 SYDVKM come from the germline V gene. V lost 7 bases, J lost 0 bases, and 13 bases lay in between. CDR3 length: 15 amino acids. CDR3 DNA sequence: TGTGCCAGCAAAGGGGAGCCAGTCTCCTACAATGAGCAGTTCTTC. Residues: CASKGEPVSYNEQFF.

The rearrangement links TRBV7-2 to TRBJ1-2; 8 positions match TRBD1. The V gene end was trimmed by 5 bases and the J gene end by 6 bases; junction bases not matched to a gene: 5. The CDR3 is 13 residues long. CDR1 SGHTA and CDR2 FQGNSA come from the germline V gene. In DNA, the CDR3 is TGTGCCAGCAGCACCGGGACAGGAGATGGCTACACCTTC. Encoded protein: CASSTGTGDGYTF.

There are a few counts of this clonotype. The chain recombines TRBV4-1 with TRBJ2-6, with 7 bases aligning to TRBD1. The CDR3 consists of 17 residues. V shed 6 bases, J shed 4 bases, and the junction held 12 bases outside the gene matches. The germline gives CDR1 MGHRA, CDR2 YSYEKL. CDR3 coding DNA: TGCGCCAGCAGTCCCTGGCTGACAGGGTCCGGGGCCAACGTCCTGACTTTC. It yields the protein CASSPWLTGSGANVLTF.